The present entry profiles one T cell receptor beta chain with its context. Its binding antigen is unknown. No much larger clonotype is one base removed from it; base qualities were not supplied. Receptor libraries were prepared by the immunoSEQ multiplex PCR assay. For the multiplex PCR, a mixture combining 60 forward primers for TCR Vbeta segments and 13 reverse primers for TCR Jbeta segments was used. A multiplex PCR assay on genomic DNA amplified the CDR3 region of rearranged TCR beta genes. The Illumina HiSeq System was used to sequence the amplified TCR beta libraries as 87-base-pair reads. Under the source paper's analysis protocol: A later analysis tallied roughly 76 million unique TCR beta chains across the approximately 670 repertoires, and approximately 11 million of those chains were shared by two or more donors. Raw reads were error-corrected and collapsed into unique sequences by a nearest-neighbor algorithm in which closely related sequences were merged to remove PCR and sequencing errors. To assign V, D and J gene segments, CDR3 sequences were aligned to IMGT reference sequences. Each retained sequence needed at least a six-nucleotide match to both a V gene segment and a J gene segment. Rearrangements were classified as productive when the CDR3 lacked stop codons and remained in frame with V and J, and all other rearrangements were classified as non-productive. CDR3 was defined according to IMGT convention as the region running from the second conserved V-encoded cysteine to the conserved J-encoded phenylalanine. The earlier analysis of fewer than 750 of the donors excluded sequences that lacked an unambiguous match to a single V gene segment. An earlier analysis of 450 to 650 of the donors called V segments functional above 56.7% productive rearrangements and segregating when the between-donor standard deviation exceeded 5%. A statistical classification framework was built for diagnosing cytomegalovirus status from the catalog of TCR beta chain sequences. In a later analysis, TCR nucleotide sequences were compared against IMGT/GENE-DB human TR gene sequences so that V and J genes could be assigned. A later analysis assigned CDR3 sequences and most-parsimonious VDJ recombination scenarios with the TCRdist pipeline. In a later analysis, each TCR beta chain was defined by its CDR3 amino acid sequence together with its V-gene family, and reads lacking a unique V-gene family were excluded. To address suspected cross-contamination and a sequencing artifact, a later analysis removed approximately 590 highly shared, low-generation-probability nucleotide sequences. For each public chain, a later analysis derived a clonal expansion index from normalized ranks of inferred template counts within each repertoire. A later analysis computed generation probabilities with a VDJ recombination model fitted to out-of-frame rearrangements, and checked the results against IGoR. In a later analysis, hypergeometric tests were used to score TCR-TCR, TCR-HLA and TCR-CMV co-occurrence, with a repertoire-size bias correction applied to TCR pairs. False discovery rates were estimated in a later analysis by permuting HLA or CMV assignments 20 times. In a later analysis, co-occurring TCRs were grouped using DBSCAN, with TCRdist sequence similarity added in when clustering inside HLA-allele-positive subsets. Repertoires with fewer than 30,000 or more than 120,000 public chains, plus five repertoires with anomalous nucleotide sharing, were excluded from co-occurrence clustering. TCRdb re-hosts the immuneACCESS table, in-frame sequences only. Its copies lack some clones; in the studies checked, an unresolved V gene accounts for under half of them, and the cause for the rest is not known. Clonal size and the V and J genes are those of that table, whereas D and trimming came from the DNA. Counted in this sample were some 170,000 clones; around 76% of them appeared once. Of the sample, around 1% falls within the top ten clones.

The cohort consisted of 600 or so healthy bone marrow donors. All cohort members were sampled while nominally healthy, although unrecorded immune exposures were likely present. The donor tested CMV seronegative and was one of the 352 seronegative cohort members. A peripheral blood sample was provided by each donor, and peripheral blood mononuclear cells were used for TCR beta sequencing. The Qiagen DNeasy Blood Extraction Kit was used to extract genomic DNA from the blood cell samples. These data are taken from a study of cytomegalovirus exposure and HLA in healthy donors (TCRdb year 2017). Regarding the complete study: An earlier analysis of 587 of the donors reported 276 Gb of sequence data and 95 million to 130 million unique TCR beta sequences obtained from 150 million to 200 million T cells. Alongside the repertoire data, information on donor age, sex, ethnicity and CMV serostatus was compiled. A separate validation cohort of some 130 different subjects was used in addition to the roughly 700-subject first cohort. All discovery cohort repertoires had been generated using a single sequencing platform. A few DR-DQ haplotypes were treated as single units for association and clustering because of strong linkage in the cohort. HLA typing included class I and class II loci at four-digit resolution. Around 330 gigabases of sequencing data and around 80 million unique TCR sequences made up an early release that covered 640 HLA-typed donors. High-throughput TCR immunosequencing, statistical association of individual TCRs with disease status, and machine learning were combined to predict cytomegalovirus infection status. Rather than using new phenotypic data, the later analysis identified candidate immune exposures from TCR beta sequences and from how often those sequences occurred across donors. In a later genetic analysis, genome-wide SNP genotypes for about 55% of the roughly 700 donors were used, and that subset was treated as a discovery cohort. To decide whether each TCR beta V gene segment behaved as functional or pseudogenic, an earlier analysis of several hundred of the donors relied on high-throughput TCR beta sequencing. A later analysis re-examined previously published TCR beta repertoires from roughly 720 donors and added high-resolution HLA genotyping to investigate patterns of TCR occurrence. Of the 350 to 450 genotyped donors, approximately 80% fell in the genetic ancestry cluster associated with self-reported Caucasian donors. The number of typed donors differed by locus: roughly 629-640 for A, B, C, DRB1 and DQB1; approximately 520 for DQA1; 606 for DPA1; and 400 to 480 for DPB1. Across some 400 genotyped donors of the cohort, an average of about 220,000 unique TCR beta nucleotide sequences per donor were sequenced, and roughly 18% of those sequences were non-productive. The study was designed to test whether signatures of past pathogen exposure could be identified by cataloging public T cell receptors. The T cell repertoires of 700 or so subjects were profiled by immunosequencing and related to cytomegalovirus serostatus.

General study outcomes and caveats: A later genetic analysis associated a missense DCLRE1C variant with V-gene and J-gene trimming of TCR beta chains, and an independent cohort replicated the association. In a later analysis, several top co-occurrence clusters were reported to appear linked to parvovirus B19, influenza, CMV and Epstein-Barr virus. A later analysis associated 15,000 to 20,000 TCR beta sequences with specific HLA alleles at a false discovery rate of 0.05. Some IMGT-functional V segments, including TRBV6-2 and TRBV6-3, could not be told apart with the 87-base-pair reads, so those segments were excluded. A total of roughly 160 TCR beta chains were listed by the study as associated with cytomegalovirus. In an earlier analysis of fewer than 700 of the donors, most TCR beta V segments appeared in productive rearrangements about 87% or about 30% of the time, broadly matching IMGT annotations. Compared with equally common non-associated chains, HLA-associated TCR beta chains in a later analysis were more clonally expanded and had lower generation probabilities. A further reported finding was that TCR beta sequences accurately predicted the HLA-A and HLA-B alleles for most subjects in the first cohort. The classifier was reported to diagnose cytomegalovirus status with high specificity and sensitivity in both the original cohort and the validation cohort. Correlated functional status among segregating V segments might be attributable to linkage disequilibrium, but an unknown experimental factor could not be ruled out. The authors suggested that the approach could potentially be generalized to other disease states and immunological phenotypes. When HLA alleles, especially DR and DQ, strongly co-occurred, attributing TCR associations to individual alleles was difficult. The earlier analysis of a few hundred of the donors excluded 15 to 20 rarely observed V segments, including chromosome 9 orphons, because counts were too low. Only TCR beta chains were sequenced in this cohort, and the absence of alpha or paired-chain data limited detectable features. A cluster of highly shared sequence variants was judged likely to represent a technical artifact of the sequencing pipeline. Because HLA typing was missing for some donors at each locus, association tests included only the typed subset. Roughly uniform sequencing depth across donors was assumed in presence/absence analyses, although this assumption may not hold. Most TCR sequences were observed very rarely across donors, whereas some public TCRs were present in many individuals. Most CMV-associated TCR beta chains appeared to be HLA-restricted in a later analysis, and the HLA associations seemed to be driven largely by CMV exposure. In a later analysis, TCR association rates were found to vary across HLA loci, with the most associated TCRs seen for DRB1 alleles and the fewest for HLA-C alleles. In vitro tests confirmed that a few of the cytomegalovirus-associated TCR beta chains recognize cytomegalovirus antigens. Immune exposure information for the cohort was limited to CMV serostatus. In a later genetic analysis, fewer N-insertions in productive TCRs were reported among donors in an Asian-associated ancestry cluster than the approximately 710-donor mean.

From a lookup of the germline V gene, CDR1 and CDR2 are KGHSH and LQKENI. Trimming removed 2 bases from V and 7 bases from J; the gene matches leave 7 bases unexplained. The CDR3 covers 15 residues, taking in both the cysteine and the phenylalanine. The kept DNA is CDR3 alone, 45 bases in frame from the first base. Source material: PBMCs. This receptor was taken from a woman aged 40-49 years in good health and CMV-seronegative. The V gene is TRBV18 and the J gene is TRBJ2-1; 8 middle bases align to TRBD2. In nucleotide form, the sequence is TGTGCCAGCTCACCAGGAAGCGGGAGTTGGAATGAGCAGTTCTTC. Translated, this gives CASSPGSGSWNEQFF.